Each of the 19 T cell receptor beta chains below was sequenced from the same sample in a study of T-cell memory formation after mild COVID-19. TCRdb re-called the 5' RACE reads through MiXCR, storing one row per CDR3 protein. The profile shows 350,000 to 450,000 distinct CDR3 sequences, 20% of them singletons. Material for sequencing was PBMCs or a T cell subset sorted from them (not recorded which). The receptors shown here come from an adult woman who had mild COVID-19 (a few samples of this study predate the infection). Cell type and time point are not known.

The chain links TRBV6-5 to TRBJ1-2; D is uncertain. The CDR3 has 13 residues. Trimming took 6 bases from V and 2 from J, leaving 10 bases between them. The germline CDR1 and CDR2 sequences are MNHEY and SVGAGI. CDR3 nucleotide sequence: TGTGCCAGCAGACCTACAGTGAACTATGGCTACACCTTC. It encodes CASRPTVNYGYTF.

This CDR3 reads CASSPIVGTSGNYEQYF. The CDR3 bases are TGTGCCAGCAGCCCAATTGTCGGGACTAGCGGGAACTACGAGCAGTACTTC. The chain recombines TRBV28 with TRBJ2-7; 13 bases are shared with TRBD2. Germline CDR1 is MDHEN and CDR2 is SYDVKM. V gave up 6 bases and J gave up 3 bases; unmatched junction bases: 11. The CDR3 has 17 amino acids.

CDR3 bases: TGTGCCAGCAGTTTAGTAGGGACAGGGGTTACTGAAGCTTTCTTT. It encodes CASSLVGTGVTEAFF. The rearrangement joins TRBV12-3 or TRBV12-4 to TRBJ1-1; TRBD1 matches at 10 bases. The CDR3 contains 15 residues. V was clipped by 1 base and J by 5 bases; unmatched bases: 4.

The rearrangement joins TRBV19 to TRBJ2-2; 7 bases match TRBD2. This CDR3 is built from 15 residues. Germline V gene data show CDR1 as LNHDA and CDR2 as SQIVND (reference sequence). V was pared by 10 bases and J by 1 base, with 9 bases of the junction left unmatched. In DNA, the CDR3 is TGTGCCACCAGTAGGGGACTACTGAACACCGGGGAGCTGTTTTTT. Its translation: CATSRGLLNTGELFF.

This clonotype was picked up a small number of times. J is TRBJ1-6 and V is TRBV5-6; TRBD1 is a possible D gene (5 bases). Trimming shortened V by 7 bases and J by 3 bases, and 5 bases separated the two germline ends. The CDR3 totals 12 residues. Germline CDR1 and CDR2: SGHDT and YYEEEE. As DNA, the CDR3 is TGTGCCAGCGGACACTATAATTCACCCCTCCACTTT. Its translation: CASGHYNSPLHF.

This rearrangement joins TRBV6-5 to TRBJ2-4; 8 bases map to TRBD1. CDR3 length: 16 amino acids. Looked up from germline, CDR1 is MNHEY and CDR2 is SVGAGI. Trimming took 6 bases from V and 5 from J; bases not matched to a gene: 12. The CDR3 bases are TGTGCCAGCAGCTTCGGACAGGGTGGAGGTCAAAACATTCAGTACTTC. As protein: CASSFGQGGGQNIQYF.

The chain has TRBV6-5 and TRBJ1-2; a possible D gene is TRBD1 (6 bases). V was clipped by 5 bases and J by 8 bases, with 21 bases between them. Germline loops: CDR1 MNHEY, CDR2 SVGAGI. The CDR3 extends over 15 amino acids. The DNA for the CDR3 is TGTGCCAGCAGTACGCAGTACAGGGTCCGGTCCGGCTACACCTTC. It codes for CASSTQYRVRSGYTF.

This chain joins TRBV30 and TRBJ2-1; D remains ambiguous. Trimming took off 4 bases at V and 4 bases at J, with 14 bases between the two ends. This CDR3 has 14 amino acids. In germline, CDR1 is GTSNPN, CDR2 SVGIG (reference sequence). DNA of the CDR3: TGTGCCTGGACCGGAAATCAAGGTTACAATGAGCAGTTCTTC. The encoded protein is CAWTGNQGYNEQFF.

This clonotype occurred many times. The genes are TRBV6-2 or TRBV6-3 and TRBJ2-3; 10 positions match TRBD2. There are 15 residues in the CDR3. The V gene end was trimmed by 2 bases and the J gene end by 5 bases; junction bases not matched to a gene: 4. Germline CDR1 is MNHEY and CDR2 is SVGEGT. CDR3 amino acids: CASSYGLAGVDTQYF. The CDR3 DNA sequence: TGTGCCAGCAGTTACGGTCTAGCGGGAGTAGATACGCAGTATTTT.

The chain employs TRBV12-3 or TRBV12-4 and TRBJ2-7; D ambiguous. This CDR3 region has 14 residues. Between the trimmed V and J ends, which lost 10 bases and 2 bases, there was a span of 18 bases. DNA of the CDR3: TGTGCCACCCCACGACCAGACCATACCTACGAGCAGTACTTC. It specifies CATPRPDHTYEQYF.

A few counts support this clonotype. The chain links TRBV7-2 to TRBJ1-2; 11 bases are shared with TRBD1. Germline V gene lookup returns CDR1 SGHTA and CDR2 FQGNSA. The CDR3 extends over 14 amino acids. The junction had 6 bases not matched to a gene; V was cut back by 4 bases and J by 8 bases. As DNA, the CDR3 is TGTGCCAGCAGCTCCGCCGGGACAGGGGGAGGCTACACCTTC. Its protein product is CASSSAGTGGGYTF.

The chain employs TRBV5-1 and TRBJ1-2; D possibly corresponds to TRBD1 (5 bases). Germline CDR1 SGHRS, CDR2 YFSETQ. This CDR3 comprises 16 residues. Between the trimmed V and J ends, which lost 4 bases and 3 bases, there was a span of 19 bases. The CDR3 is CASSDLEDTVYYGYTF. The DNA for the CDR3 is TGCGCCAGCAGCGACTTGGAGGACACCGTTTACTATGGCTACACCTTC.

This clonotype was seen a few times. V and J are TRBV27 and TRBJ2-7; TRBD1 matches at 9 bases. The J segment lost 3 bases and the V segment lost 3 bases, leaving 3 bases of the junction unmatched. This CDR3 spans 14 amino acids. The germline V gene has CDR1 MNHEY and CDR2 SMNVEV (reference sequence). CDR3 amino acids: CASSFRQGVYEQYF. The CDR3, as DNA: TGTGCCAGCAGTTTCCGACAGGGGGTCTACGAGCAGTACTTC.

The CDR3 here is CAWRATGTYEQYF. The CDR3 nucleotides are TGTGCCTGGAGGGCGACAGGGACCTACGAGCAGTACTTC. V gene TRBV30 combines with J gene TRBJ2-7; 7 nucleotides match TRBD1. The CDR3 has 13 amino acids. CDR1 and CDR2 (germline): GTSNPN, SVGIG (reference sequence). The trim removed 3 bases at V and 2 bases at J, leaving 4 bases unmatched.

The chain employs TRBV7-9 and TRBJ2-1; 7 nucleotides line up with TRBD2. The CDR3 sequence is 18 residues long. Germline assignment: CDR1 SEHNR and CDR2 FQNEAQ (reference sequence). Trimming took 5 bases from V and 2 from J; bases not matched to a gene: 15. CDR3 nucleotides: TGTGCCAGCAGCCACCTCCAGAGGTTGCGGGAGACCTACAATGAGCAGTTCTTC. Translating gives CASSHLQRLRETYNEQFF.

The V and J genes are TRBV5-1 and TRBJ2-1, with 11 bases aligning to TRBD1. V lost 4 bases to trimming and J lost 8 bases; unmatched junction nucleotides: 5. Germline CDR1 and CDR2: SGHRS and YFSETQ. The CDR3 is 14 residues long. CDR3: CASSRTGGGDEQFF. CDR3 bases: TGCGCCAGCAGCAGGACAGGGGGCGGGGATGAGCAGTTCTTC.

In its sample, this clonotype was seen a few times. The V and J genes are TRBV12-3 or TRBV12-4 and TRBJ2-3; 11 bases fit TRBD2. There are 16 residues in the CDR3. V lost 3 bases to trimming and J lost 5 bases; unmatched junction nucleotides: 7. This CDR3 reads CASSFNLAGGRDTQYF. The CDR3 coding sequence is TGTGCCAGCAGTTTTAACTTAGCGGGGGGGAGAGATACGCAGTATTTT.

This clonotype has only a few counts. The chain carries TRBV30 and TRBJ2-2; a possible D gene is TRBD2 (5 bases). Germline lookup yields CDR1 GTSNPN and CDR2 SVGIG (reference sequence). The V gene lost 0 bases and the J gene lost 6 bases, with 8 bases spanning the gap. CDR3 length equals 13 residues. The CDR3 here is CAWSVWRSGELFF. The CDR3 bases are TGTGCCTGGAGTGTCTGGAGGTCCGGGGAGCTGTTTTTT.

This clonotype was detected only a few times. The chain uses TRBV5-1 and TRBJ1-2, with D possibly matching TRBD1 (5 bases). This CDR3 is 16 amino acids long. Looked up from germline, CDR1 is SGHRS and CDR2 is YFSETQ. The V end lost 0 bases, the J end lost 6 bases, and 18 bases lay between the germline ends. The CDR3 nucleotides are TGCGCCAGCAGCTTGGCCGGACAAATCGGGGTCGATGGCTACACCTTC. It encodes CASSLAGQIGVDGYTF.